One T cell receptor (beta chain) is described in this entry. Its antigen remains unknown. There are 12 residues in the CDR3. The V end was cut by 7 bases, the J end by 2 bases, with 10 bases between. CDR1 is DFQATT and CDR2 is SNEGSKA in the germline V gene (reference sequence). This record comes from a study of post-analysis software for immune sequencing data. Study overall: Both relapsing-remitting and secondary progressive multiple sclerosis featured among the disease courses, as did progressive-relapsing multiple sclerosis.

Study-level results: Those with multiple sclerosis, the patient group, showed significantly lower normalized Chao1 diversity than controls. In patients, TRBV5-6, TRBV5-1 and TRBV20-1 belonged to roughly 5 TRBV segments found more frequently than in controls.

Tagging with unique molecular identifiers was a feature of the TCR beta cDNA libraries. Approximately 500,000 cDNA molecules were recovered from an input of roughly 0.85 to 10 million T cells. TCRdb fed the PCR reads into MiXCR, producing one record per CDR3 protein. The sample carries hundreds of thousands of distinct CDR3 sequences, roughly 27% recorded once. This TCR was recovered from a girl between 5 and 17 years old with multiple sclerosis. This chain joins TRBV20-1 and TRBJ2-3; possible D gene TRBD1, 5 bases. Material: blood. The DNA of the CDR3 is TGCAGTGTTCACAGGACCACAGATACGCAGTATTTT. Protein product: CSVHRTTDTQYF.